This T cell receptor beta chain comes out of a study of shared clonotypes between healthy human individuals. Sequencing was performed with immunoSEQ multiplex PCR; in TCRdb, only in-frame clones are kept and a portion is missing. The sample shows about 980,000 clones, 60% to 85% of them seen only once. Germline V lookup: CDR1 SEHNR, CDR2 FQNEAQ (reference sequence). Trimming shortened V by 2 bases and J by 1 base, and 5 bases separated the two germline ends. The CDR3 contains 13 residues. Study observations and caveats: Estimated clonotype richness was generally higher in naive than memory subsets.

Concerning this clone: What it binds is unknown.

This TCR was recovered from a man aged 18 to 35 in good health. Material: memory CD4+ T cells sorted from blood. The sample's subset: CD45RA-negative fraction. V usage is TRBV7-9 and J usage is TRBJ1-1; D not resolved. In DNA form, the CDR3 reads TGTGCCAGCAGCTTATTGCAGAACACTGAAGCTTTCTTT. Its translation is CASSLLQNTEAFF.